This entry describes one T cell receptor beta chain. What it recognizes is unknown. These data are taken from a study of cytomegalovirus exposure and HLA in healthy donors. Looking at the study overall: Earlier results showed 90 million to 120 million unique TCR beta sequences derived from roughly 190 million T cells. Among the roughly 400 genotyped donors, approximately 81% were placed in the Caucasian-associated ancestry cluster. Regarding the study as a whole: The productive fraction for most TCR beta V segments was about 90% or about 30% in an earlier analysis. It was reported that TCR beta sequences correctly inferred the HLA-A and HLA-B alleles for most subjects.

Germline V gene sequence: CDR1 ENHRY, CDR2 SYGVKD. The CDR3 runs 12 residues. V gave up 6 bases and J gave up 8 bases, with 11 bases separating them. 60 Vbeta and 13 Jbeta primers were used in PCR. Profiled with immunoSEQ multiplex PCR; TCRdb holds only in-frame clones, not every one. The sample holds about 130,000 clones, roughly 80% seen once. The clonotype was recovered from a man between 40 and 49 years old in good health and CMV-seronegative. Sequenced material: PBMCs. The chain employs TRBV10-3 and TRBJ2-1; D is possibly TRBD2 (7 bases). DNA for the CDR3: TGTGCCATCAGAGGGGGAGGGGATGAGCAGTTCTTC. This gives the protein CAIRGGGDEQFF.